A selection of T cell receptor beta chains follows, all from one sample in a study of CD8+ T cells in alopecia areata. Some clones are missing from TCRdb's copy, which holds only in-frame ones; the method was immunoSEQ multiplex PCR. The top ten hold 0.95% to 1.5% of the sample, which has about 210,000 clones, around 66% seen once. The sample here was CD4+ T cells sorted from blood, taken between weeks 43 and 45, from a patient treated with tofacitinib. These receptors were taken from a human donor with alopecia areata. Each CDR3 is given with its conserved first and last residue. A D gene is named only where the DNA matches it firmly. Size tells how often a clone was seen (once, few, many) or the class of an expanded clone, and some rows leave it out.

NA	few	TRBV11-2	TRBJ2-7	CASSLGGVYEQYF	TGTGCCAGCAGCTTAGGGGGCGTATACGAGCAGTACTTC
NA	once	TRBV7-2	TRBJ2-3	CASSLASGGASTDTQYF	TGTGCCAGCAGCTTAGCATCCGGGGGAGCTAGCACAGATACGCAGTATTTT
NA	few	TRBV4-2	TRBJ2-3	CASSLEATDTQYF	TGTGCCAGCAGCCTCGAAGCCACAGATACGCAGTATTTT
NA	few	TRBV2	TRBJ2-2	CASLPGGGYPTGELFF	TGTGCCAGCCTCCCCGGTGGGGGATATCCCACCGGGGAGCTGTTTTTT
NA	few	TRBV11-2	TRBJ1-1	CASSPQGQGAFF	TGTGCCAGCAGCCCCCAGGGTCAGGGGGCTTTCTTT
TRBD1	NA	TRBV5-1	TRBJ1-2	CASSPTRDRDGYTF	TGCGCCAGCAGCCCCACCCGGGACAGGGATGGCTACACCTTC
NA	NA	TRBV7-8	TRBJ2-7	CASSLDPGVYEQYF	TGTGCCAGCAGCTTAGATCCGGGAGTGTACGAGCAGTACTTC
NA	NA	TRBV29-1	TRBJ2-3	CSIDPGLDTQYF	TGCAGCATAGACCCCGGACTAGATACGCAGTATTTT
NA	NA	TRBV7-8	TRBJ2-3	CASSLGERFTDTQYF	TGTGCCAGCAGCTTAGGGGAGCGGTTCACAGATACGCAGTATTTT
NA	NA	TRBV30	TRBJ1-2	CAWSVGPLVGHGYTF	TGTGCCTGGAGTGTAGGGCCGTTGGTAGGACATGGCTACACCTTC
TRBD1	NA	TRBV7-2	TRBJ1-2	CASSRRDRGSLYGYTF	TGTGCCAGCAGCCGACGTGACAGGGGGTCACTCTATGGCTACACCTTC
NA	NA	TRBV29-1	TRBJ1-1	CSGSQGTEAFF	TGCAGCGGGTCCCAGGGGACTGAAGCTTTCTTT
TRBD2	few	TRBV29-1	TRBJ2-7	CSARTGGPYEQYF	TGCAGCGCCCGAACGGGGGGGCCCTACGAGCAGTACTTC
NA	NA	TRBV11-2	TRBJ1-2	CASSSSPGPNYGYTF	TGTGCCAGCAGCTCCTCACCGGGCCCGAACTATGGCTACACCTTC
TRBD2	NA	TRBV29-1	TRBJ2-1	CSVEGAGRVNEQFF	TGCAGCGTTGAAGGAGCGGGGAGGGTTAATGAGCAGTTCTTC
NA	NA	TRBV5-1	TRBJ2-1	CASSFPGLNEQFF	TGCGCCAGCAGCTTCCCGGGATTGAATGAGCAGTTCTTC
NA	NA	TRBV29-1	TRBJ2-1	CSVARVRDEQFF	TGCAGCGTTGCCAGGGTTCGGGATGAGCAGTTCTTC
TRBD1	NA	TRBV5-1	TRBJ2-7	CASSTGQASIEQYF	TGCGCCAGCAGCACGGGACAGGCATCGATCGAGCAGTACTTC
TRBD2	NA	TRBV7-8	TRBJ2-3	CASSPWGAGTQYF	TGTGCCAGCAGCCCCTGGGGAGCGGGGACGCAGTATTTT
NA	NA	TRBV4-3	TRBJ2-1	CASSQERAFEQFF	TGCGCCAGCAGCCAAGAACGGGCTTTTGAGCAGTTCTTC
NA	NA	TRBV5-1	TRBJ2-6	CATSSLNSGANVLTF	TGCGCCACCAGCAGTCTCAACTCTGGGGCCAACGTCCTGACTTTC
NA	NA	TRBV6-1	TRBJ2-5	CASSPGLRETQYF	TGTGCCAGCAGTCCGGGACTTCGAGAGACCCAGTACTTC
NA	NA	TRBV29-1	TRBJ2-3	CSSGRGVADTQYF	TGCAGCTCTGGCAGGGGAGTTGCAGATACGCAGTATTTT
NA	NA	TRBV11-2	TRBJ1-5	CASSIYYNQPQHF	TGTGCCAGCAGCATATATTACAATCAGCCCCAGCATTTT
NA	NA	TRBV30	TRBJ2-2	CARELAGELFF	TGTGCCCGGGAGTTGGCCGGGGAGCTGTTTTTT
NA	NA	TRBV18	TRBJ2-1	CASSPPSGTGDNEQFF	TGTGCCAGCTCACCCCCATCGGGGACGGGGGACAATGAGCAGTTCTTC
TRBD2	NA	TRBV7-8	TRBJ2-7	CASSQALAGSKYF	TGTGCCAGCAGTCAGGCCCTAGCGGGGTCGAAGTACTTC
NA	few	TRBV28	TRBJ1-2	CASSTLGGYTF	TGTGCCAGCAGTACCCTGGGGGGCTACACCTTC
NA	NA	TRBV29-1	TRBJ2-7	CSVEVPQGYEQYF	TGCAGCGTTGAAGTTCCACAGGGATACGAGCAGTACTTC
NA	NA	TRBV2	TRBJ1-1	CASSVQFTEAFF	TGTGCCAGCAGTGTACAGTTCACTGAAGCTTTCTTT
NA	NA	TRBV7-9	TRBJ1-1	CASSRTAGFGLTEAFF	TGTGCCAGCAGCCGTACCGCAGGGTTTGGGCTCACTGAAGCTTTCTTT
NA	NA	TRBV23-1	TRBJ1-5	CASSPNRAGQPQHF	TGCGCCAGCAGCCCAAACAGGGCTGGGCAGCCCCAGCATTTT
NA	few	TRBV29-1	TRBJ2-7	CSVADSQSSYEQYF	TGCAGCGTGGCTGACAGCCAATCATCCTACGAGCAGTACTTC
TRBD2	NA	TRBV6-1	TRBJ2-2	CASTERGDGELFF	TGTGCCAGCACCGAACGGGGGGACGGGGAGCTGTTTTTT
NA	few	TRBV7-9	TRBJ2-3	CASSNAGFKYF	TGTGCCAGCAGCAACGCGGGCTTCAAGTATTTT
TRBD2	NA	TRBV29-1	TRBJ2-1	CSASREGDEQFF	TGCAGCGCCTCGCGGGAGGGCGATGAGCAGTTCTTC
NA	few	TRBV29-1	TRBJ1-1	CSVEGLRLTTEAFF	TGCAGCGTTGAAGGACTCAGATTGACCACTGAAGCTTTCTTT
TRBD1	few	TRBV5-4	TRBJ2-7	CASRLDRGASYEQYF	TGTGCCAGCAGACTCGACAGGGGGGCCTCCTACGAGCAGTACTTC
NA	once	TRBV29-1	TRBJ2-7	CSVSRPLSYEQYF	TGCAGCGTGTCTCGACCGCTTAGCTACGAGCAGTACTTC
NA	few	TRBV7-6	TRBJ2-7	CASSLAPGANEQYF	TGTGCCAGCAGCTTAGCTCCAGGGGCGAACGAGCAGTACTTC
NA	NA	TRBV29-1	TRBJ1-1	CSVSENTEAFF	TGCAGCGTTAGTGAGAACACTGAAGCTTTCTTT
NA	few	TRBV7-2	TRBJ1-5	CASSLESGPNQPQHF	TGTGCCAGCAGCTTAGAGTCGGGCCCCAATCAGCCCCAGCATTTT
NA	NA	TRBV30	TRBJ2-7	CACKGPGEQYF	TGTGCCTGCAAGGGCCCAGGCGAGCAGTACTTC
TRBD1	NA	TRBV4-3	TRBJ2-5	CASSQDLGQGRETQYF	TGCGCCAGCAGCCAAGATCTGGGACAGGGCAGGGAGACCCAGTACTTC
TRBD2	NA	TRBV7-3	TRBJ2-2	CASSRTSGGPAGELFF	TGTGCCAGCAGCCGGACTAGCGGGGGCCCGGCCGGGGAGCTGTTTTTT
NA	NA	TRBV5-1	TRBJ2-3	CASSPSGRADTQYF	TGCGCCAGCAGCCCGTCCGGGAGAGCAGATACGCAGTATTTT
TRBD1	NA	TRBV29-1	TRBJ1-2	CSVGHAGGQGSGYTF	TGCAGCGTTGGCCACGCGGGGGGACAGGGGAGCGGCTACACCTTC
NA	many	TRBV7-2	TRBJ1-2	CASSLGGRGGYGYTF	TGTGCCAGCAGCTTAGGCGGCAGAGGCGGCTATGGCTACACCTTC
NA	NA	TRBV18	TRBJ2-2	CASSPSYPPTGELFF	TGTGCCAGCTCACCTTCCTACCCGCCCACCGGGGAGCTGTTTTTT
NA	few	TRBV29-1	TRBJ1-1	CSVYLPRGTNTEAFF	TGCAGCGTTTACTTGCCCAGGGGTACGAACACTGAAGCTTTCTTT
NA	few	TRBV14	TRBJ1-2	CASSQGVRLNGYTF	TGTGCCAGCAGCCAAGGTGTCAGGCTGAATGGCTACACCTTC
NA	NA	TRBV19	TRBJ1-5	CASSQVRGPWHF	TGTGCCAGTAGTCAGGTCCGGGGACCGTGGCATTTT